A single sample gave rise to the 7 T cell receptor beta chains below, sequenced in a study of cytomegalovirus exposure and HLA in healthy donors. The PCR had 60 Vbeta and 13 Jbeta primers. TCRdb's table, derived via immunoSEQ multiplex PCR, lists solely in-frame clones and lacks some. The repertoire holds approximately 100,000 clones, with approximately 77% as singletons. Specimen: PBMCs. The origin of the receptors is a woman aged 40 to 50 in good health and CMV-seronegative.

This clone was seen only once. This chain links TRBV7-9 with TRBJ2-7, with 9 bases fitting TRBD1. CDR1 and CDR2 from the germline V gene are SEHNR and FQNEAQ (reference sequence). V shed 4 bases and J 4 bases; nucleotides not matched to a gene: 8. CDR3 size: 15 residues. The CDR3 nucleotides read TGTGCCAGCAGCTCGTGGACAGGGGCAGGGTACGAGCAGTACTTC. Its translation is CASSSWTGAGYEQYF.

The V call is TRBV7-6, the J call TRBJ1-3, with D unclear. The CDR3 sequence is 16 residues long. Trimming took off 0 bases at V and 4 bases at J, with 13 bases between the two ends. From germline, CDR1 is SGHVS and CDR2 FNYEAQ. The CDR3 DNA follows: TGTGCCAGCAGCTTAGCGGGTGGAGGGTACGGAAACACCATATATTTT. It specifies CASSLAGGGYGNTIYF.

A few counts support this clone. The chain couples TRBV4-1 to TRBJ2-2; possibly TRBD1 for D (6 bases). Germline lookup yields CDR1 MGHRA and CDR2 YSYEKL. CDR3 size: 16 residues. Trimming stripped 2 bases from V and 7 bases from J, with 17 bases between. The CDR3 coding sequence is TGCGCCAGCAGCCAACACGACAGGAGAACAAACGGGGAGCTGTTTTTT. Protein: CASSQHDRRTNGELFF.

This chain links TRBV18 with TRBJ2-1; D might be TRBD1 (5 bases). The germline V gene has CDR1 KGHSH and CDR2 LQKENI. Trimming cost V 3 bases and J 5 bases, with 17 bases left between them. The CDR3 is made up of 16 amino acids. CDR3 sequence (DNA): TGTGCCAGCTCACCGTCCTATAGACAGCCGAACAATGAGCAGTTCTTC. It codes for CASSPSYRQPNNEQFF.

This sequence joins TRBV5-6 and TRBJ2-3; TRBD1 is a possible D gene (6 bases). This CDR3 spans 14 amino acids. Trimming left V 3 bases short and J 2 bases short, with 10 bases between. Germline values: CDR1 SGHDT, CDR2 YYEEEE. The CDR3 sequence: CASSWGPSTDTQYF. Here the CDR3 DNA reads TGTGCCAGCAGCTGGGGGCCATCCACAGATACGCAGTATTTT.

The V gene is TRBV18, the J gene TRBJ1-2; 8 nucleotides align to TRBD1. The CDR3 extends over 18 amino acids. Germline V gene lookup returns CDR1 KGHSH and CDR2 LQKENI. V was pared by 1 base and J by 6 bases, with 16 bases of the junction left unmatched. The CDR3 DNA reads TGTGCCAGCTCACCACTCGGAATGTCACAACCAGGGGGCCATGGCTACACCTTC. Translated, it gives CASSPLGMSQPGGHGYTF. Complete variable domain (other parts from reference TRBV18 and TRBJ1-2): NAGVMQNPRHLVRRRGQEARLRCSPMKGHSHVYWYRQLPEEGLKFMVYLQKENIIDESGMPKERFSAEFPKEGPSILRIQQVVRGDSAAYFCASSPLGMSQPGGHGYTFGSGTRLTVV.

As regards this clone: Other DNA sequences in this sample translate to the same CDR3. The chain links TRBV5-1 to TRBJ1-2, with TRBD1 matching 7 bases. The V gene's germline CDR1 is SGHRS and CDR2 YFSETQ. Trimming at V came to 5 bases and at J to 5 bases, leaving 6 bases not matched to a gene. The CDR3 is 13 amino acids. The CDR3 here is CASSSGTAYGYTF. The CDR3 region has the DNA TGCGCCAGCAGTTCCGGGACAGCTTATGGCTACACCTTC. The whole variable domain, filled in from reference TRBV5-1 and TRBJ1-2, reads KAGVTQTPRYLIKTRGQQVTLSCSPISGHRSVSWYQQTPGQGLQFLFEYFSETQRNKGNFPGRFSGRQFSNSRSEMNVSTLELGDSALYLCASSSGTAYGYTFGSGTRLTVV.